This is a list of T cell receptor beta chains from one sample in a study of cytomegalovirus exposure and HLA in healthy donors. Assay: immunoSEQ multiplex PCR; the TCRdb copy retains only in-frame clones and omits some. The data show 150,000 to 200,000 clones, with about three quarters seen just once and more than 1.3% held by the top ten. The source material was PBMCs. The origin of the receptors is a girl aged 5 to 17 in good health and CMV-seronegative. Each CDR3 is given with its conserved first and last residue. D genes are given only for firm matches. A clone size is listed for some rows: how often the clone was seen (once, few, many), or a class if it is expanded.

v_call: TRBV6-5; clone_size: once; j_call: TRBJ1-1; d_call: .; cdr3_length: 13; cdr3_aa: CASRTGLNTEAFF; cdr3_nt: TGTGCCAGCAGAACAGGGTTGAACACTGAAGCTTTCTTT
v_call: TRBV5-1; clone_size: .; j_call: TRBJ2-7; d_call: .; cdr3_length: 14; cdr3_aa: CASSLSSGPYEQYF; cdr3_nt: TGCGCCAGCAGCTTGAGTAGCGGCCCTTACGAGCAGTACTTC
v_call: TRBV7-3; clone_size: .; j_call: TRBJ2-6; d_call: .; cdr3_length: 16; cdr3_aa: CASSSQIGSGANVLTF; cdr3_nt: TGTGCCAGCAGCTCCCAAATCGGCTCTGGGGCCAACGTCCTGACTTTC
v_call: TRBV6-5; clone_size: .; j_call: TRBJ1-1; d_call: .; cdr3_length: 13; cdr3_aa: CASSDTQNTEAFF; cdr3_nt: TGTGCCAGCAGTGACACTCAGAACACTGAAGCTTTCTTT
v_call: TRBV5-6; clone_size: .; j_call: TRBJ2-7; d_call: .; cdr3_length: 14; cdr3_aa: CASSLVRSSYEQYF; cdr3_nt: TGTGCCAGCAGCTTGGTTCGTTCCTCCTACGAGCAGTACTTC
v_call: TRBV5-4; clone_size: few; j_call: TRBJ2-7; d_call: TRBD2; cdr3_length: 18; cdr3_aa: CASSLGGASGGATYEQYF; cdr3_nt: TGTGCCAGCAGCTTGGGTGGGGCTAGCGGGGGGGCCACCTACGAGCAGTACTTC
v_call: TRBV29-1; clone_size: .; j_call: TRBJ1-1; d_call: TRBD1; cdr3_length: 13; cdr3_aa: CSAMQGAGTEAFF; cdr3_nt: TGCAGCGCAATGCAGGGGGCTGGCACTGAAGCTTTCTTT
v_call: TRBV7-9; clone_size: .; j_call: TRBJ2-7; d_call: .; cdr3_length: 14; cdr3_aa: CASSSWDTLYEQYF; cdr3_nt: TGTGCCAGCAGCTCCTGGGACACCCTCTACGAGCAGTACTTC
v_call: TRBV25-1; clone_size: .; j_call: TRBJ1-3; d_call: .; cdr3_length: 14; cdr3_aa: CASSRGIAGNTIYF; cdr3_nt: TGTGCCAGCAGTAGGGGCATTGCTGGAAACACCATATATTTT
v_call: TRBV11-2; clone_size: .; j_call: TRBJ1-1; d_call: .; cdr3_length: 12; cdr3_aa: CASIWGGTEAFF; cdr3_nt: TGTGCCAGCATCTGGGGGGGGACTGAAGCTTTCTTT
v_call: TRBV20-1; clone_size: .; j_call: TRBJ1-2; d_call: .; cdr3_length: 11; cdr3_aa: CSATGGGGYTF; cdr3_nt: TGCAGTGCTACCGGGGGGGGTGGCTACACCTTC
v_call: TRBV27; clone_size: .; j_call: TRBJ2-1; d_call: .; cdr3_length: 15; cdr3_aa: CASSLSTGSYNEQFF; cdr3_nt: TGTGCCAGCAGTTTAAGTACGGGCTCCTACAATGAGCAGTTCTTC